The 8 T cell receptor beta chains below were found in one sample sequenced in a study of shared clonotypes between healthy human individuals. Sequencing was performed with immunoSEQ multiplex PCR; in TCRdb, only in-frame clones are kept and a portion is missing. Here the sample spans around 2.5 million clones, 90% to 95% being singletons. Sequenced sample: naive CD4+ T cells from PBMCs. Subset indicated: CD45RA+ positively selected. These receptors came from a man in his late teens or twenties in good health. Some clones in this sample may be carry-over from other donors' samples.

This clone was observed once. The CDR3 DNA sequence: TGCGCCAGCAGCTCGCGCGGGACTAGCGGGAGGTACTACAATGAGCAGTTCTTC. Its translation: CASSSRGTSGRYYNEQFF. The rearrangement links TRBV5-1 to TRBJ2-1; 15 bases line up with TRBD2. The CDR3 loop spans 18 amino acids. V dropped 3 bases and J dropped 3; count of bases not matched to a gene: 7. CDR1 is SGHRS and CDR2 is YFSETQ in the germline V gene.

This rearrangement joins TRBV18 to TRBJ1-2, with 11 positions matching TRBD1. The V gene's germline CDR1 is KGHSH and CDR2 LQKENI. CDR3 length: 16 residues. V lost 5 bases and J lost 2; bases outside the gene matches: 7. The CDR3 DNA reads as TGTGCCAGCTCAACTGGACAGGGGGCCGCAAACTATGGCTACACCTTC. It encodes CASSTGQGAANYGYTF. Filled out from reference TRBV18 and TRBJ1-2, the complete variable domain reads NAGVMQNPRHLVRRRGQEARLRCSPMKGHSHVYWYRQLPEEGLKFMVYLQKENIIDESGMPKERFSAEFPKEGPSILRIQQVVRGDSAAYFCASSTGQGAANYGYTFGSGTRLTVV.

Comments on this clone: This specimen includes other DNA sequences encoding the same CDR3. This chain joins TRBV28 and TRBJ2-2, with D possibly matching TRBD1 (5 bases). The CDR3 runs 13 residues. Trimming shortened V by 6 bases and J by 6 bases, and 11 bases separated the two germline ends. Germline-derived CDR1 and CDR2 are MDHEN and SYDVKM. CDR3 bases: TGTGCCAGCAGCCTCCAGGGCGCCGGGGAGCTGTTTTTT. Its protein product is CASSLQGAGELFF.

This chain joins TRBV28 and TRBJ1-2; D is possibly TRBD1 (6 bases). There are 13 residues in the CDR3. CDR1 MDHEN and CDR2 SYDVKM come from the germline V gene. V gave up 6 bases and J gave up 5 bases, with 13 bases separating them. The CDR3 sequence: CASRLGGHYGYTF. The CDR3 bases are TGTGCCAGCAGGTTGGGGGGCCATTATGGCTACACCTTC.

This clone was observed once. The V call is TRBV7-9, the J call TRBJ2-1; the match to TRBD1 covers 11 bases. Germline CDR1 is SEHNR and CDR2 is FQNEAQ (reference sequence). Losses at the gene ends were 5 bases for V and 7 bases for J; bases not matched to a gene: 7. The CDR3 totals 15 residues. The CDR3 DNA follows: TGTGCCAGCAGCCCGGGACAGGGGGGTTTGAATGAGCAGTTCTTC. Encoded protein: CASSPGQGGLNEQFF.

The chain employs TRBV30 and TRBJ2-7; 7 positions agree with TRBD2. The trim removed 0 bases at V and 5 bases at J, leaving 13 bases unmatched. Germline-derived CDR1 and CDR2 are GTSNPN and SVGIG (reference sequence). The CDR3 consists of 16 residues. The CDR3 nucleotides are TGTGCCTGGAGTGTACTAGGGAGGGCTTCGACCAACGAGCAGTACTTC. Protein: CAWSVLGRASTNEQYF.

This chain joins TRBV11-3 and TRBJ1-1; D unresolved. Trimming removed 6 bases at V and 1 base at J, with 9 bases between. Germline CDR1 reads SGHNT; CDR2 reads YENEEA. The CDR3 contains 13 residues. The CDR3 loop reads CASSRHQNTEAFF. The CDR3 nucleotides are TGTGCCAGCAGTCGGCACCAGAACACTGAAGCTTTCTTT. The full variable domain, its missing parts supplied by reference TRBV11-3 and TRBJ1-1, is EAGVVQSPRYKIIEKKQPVAFWCNPISGHNTLYWYLQNLGQGPELLIRYENEEAVDDSQLPKDRFSAERLKGVDSTLKIQPAELGDSAVYLCASSRHQNTEAFFGQGTRLTVV.

This clone has a single count. The CDR3 region has the DNA TGTGCCAGCCATTCCCACGAGCAGTACTTC. Its translation: CASHSHEQYF. The gene calls are TRBV2 and TRBJ2-7, with D unclear. Trimming took off 8 bases at V and 5 bases at J, with 7 bases between the two ends. This CDR3 contains 10 residues. Germline CDR1 reads SNHLY; CDR2 reads FYNNEI.